There are a few counts of the clone carrying this TCR beta chain. Seattle patients were enrolled during active infection and followed longitudinally. This record comes from a study of blood T cell repertoires in COVID-19. Study context: The origin of the acute and convalescent COVID-19 samples was the United States, Italy and Spain. T cells, B-cell-depleted T cells, or PBMCs supplied cDNA or gDNA.

In the original workflow: Amplification of reference gene primers was used by the study to estimate nucleated cell counts. The data were produced by immunoSEQ multiplex PCR, yet TCRdb's version contains in-frame clones alone and is incomplete. V and J calls and clone size come straight from that table; D and trimming were deduced from the DNA. The sample consists of approximately 250,000 clones, less than 90% of them appearing once. Germline values: CDR1 SNHLY, CDR2 FYNNEI. V shed 5 bases, J shed 6 bases, and the junction held 5 bases outside the gene matches. This CDR3 comprises 13 residues. Sequencing was performed on peripheral blood. The receptor comes from a woman in her 70s with COVID-19, enrolled during active disease. The chain combines TRBV2 with TRBJ1-1, with TRBD1 identical over 8 bases. CDR3 protein: CASSRQGTAEAFF. DNA of the CDR3: TGTGCCAGCAGTCGACAGGGGACGGCTGAAGCTTTCTTT.